This TCR beta chain was recovered during a study of blood T cell repertoires in COVID-19. Overall study context: Acute and convalescent COVID-19 specimens originated in the United States, Italy and Spain. Sources were T cells, B-cell-depleted T cells, or PBMCs; the material itself was cDNA or gDNA.

Per the original data handling: It was from reference gene primer amplification that nucleated cell counts were estimated. TCRdb's copy holds only in-frame clones and misses some; the assay was immunoSEQ multiplex PCR. V, J and clone size are those of that table, while D and trimming were read from the DNA. The sample includes around 40,000 clones, approximately 90% seen only once; the top ten take 9.5% to 15%. The ends lost 1 base at V and 2 bases at J; junction bases unmatched: 2. The CDR3 covers 15 residues. Germline lookup yields CDR1 MGHRA and CDR2 YSYEKL. Sequenced: peripheral blood. This receptor was identified in a human donor in a cohort sampled during active COVID-19. The J gene is TRBJ2-7, the V gene TRBV4-1; 10 positions agree with TRBD1. The CDR3 protein is CASSQAGTGAYEQYF. CDR3 DNA sequence: TGCGCCAGCAGCCAAGCCGGGACAGGGGCCTACGAGCAGTACTTC.